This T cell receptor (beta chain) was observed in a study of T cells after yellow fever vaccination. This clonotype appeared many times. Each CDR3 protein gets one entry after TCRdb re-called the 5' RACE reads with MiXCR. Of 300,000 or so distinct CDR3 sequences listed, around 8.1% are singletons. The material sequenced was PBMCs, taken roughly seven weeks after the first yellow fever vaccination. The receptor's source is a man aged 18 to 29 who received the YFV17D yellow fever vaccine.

The CDR3 region is CASSLGADTGELFF. Here the CDR3 DNA reads TGTGCCAGCAGTTTGGGGGCGGACACCGGGGAGCTGTTTTTT. The chain employs TRBV12-3 or TRBV12-4 and TRBJ2-2; D might be TRBD1 (6 bases). V was cut by 3 bases and J by 3 bases, with 8 bases left in between. The CDR3 length is 14 residues.